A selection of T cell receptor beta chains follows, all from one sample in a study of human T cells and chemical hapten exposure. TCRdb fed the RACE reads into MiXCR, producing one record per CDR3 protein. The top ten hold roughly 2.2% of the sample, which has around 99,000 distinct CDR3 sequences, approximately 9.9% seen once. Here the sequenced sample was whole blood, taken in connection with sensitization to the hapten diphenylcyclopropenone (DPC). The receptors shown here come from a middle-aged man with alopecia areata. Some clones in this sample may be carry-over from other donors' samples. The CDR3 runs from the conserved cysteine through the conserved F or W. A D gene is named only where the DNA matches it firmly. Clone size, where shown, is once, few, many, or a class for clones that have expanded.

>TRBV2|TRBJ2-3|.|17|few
CASSEGPWEPGTDTQYF
TGTGCCAGCAGTGAAGGGCCCTGGGAACCTGGCACAGATACGCAGTATTTT
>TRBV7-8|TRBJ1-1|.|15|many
CASSLSRTGNTEAFF
TGTGCCAGCAGCTTAAGTAGGACGGGGAACACTGAAGCTTTCTTT
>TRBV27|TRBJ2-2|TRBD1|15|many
CASSLRDRGTGELFF
TGTGCCAGCAGTTTAAGGGACAGGGGTACCGGGGAGCTGTTTTTT
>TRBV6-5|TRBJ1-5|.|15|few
CASRIRVYSNQPQHF
TGTGCCAGCAGAATCAGGGTGTATAGCAATCAGCCCCAGCATTTT
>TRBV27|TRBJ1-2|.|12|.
CASSPTGRGYTF
TGTGCCAGCAGCCCCACGGGCCGTGGCTACACCTTC
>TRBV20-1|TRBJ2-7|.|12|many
CSATGQQYEQYF
TGCAGTGCCACCGGGCAGCAATACGAGCAGTACTTC
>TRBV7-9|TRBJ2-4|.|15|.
CASSPGGGAKNIQYF
TGTGCCAGCAGCCCCGGTGGAGGGGCCAAAAACATTCAGTACTTC
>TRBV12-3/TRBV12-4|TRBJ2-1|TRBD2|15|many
CASRRLAGGYNEQFF
TGTGCCAGCAGAAGACTAGCGGGAGGTTACAATGAGCAGTTCTTC
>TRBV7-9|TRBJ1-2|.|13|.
CASGDRTLYGYTF
TGTGCCAGCGGCGACAGGACCCTCTATGGCTACACCTTC
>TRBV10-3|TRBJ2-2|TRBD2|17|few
CAISESLAGANTGELFF
TGTGCCATCAGTGAGTCGCTAGCGGGAGCGAACACCGGGGAGCTGTTTTTT
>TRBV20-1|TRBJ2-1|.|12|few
CSARVEPHEQFF
TGCAGTGCCCGGGTTGAGCCCCATGAGCAGTTCTTC
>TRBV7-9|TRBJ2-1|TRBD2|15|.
CASSASGRFGNEQFF
TGTGCCAGCAGCGCTAGCGGGAGGTTTGGAAATGAGCAGTTCTTC
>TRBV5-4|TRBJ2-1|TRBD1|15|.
CASSFSGTGSNEQFF
TGTGCCAGCAGCTTCTCCGGGACAGGGTCCAATGAGCAGTTCTTC
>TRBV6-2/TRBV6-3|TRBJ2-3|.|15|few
CASSSRDLRPDTQYF
TGTGCCAGCAGTTCCCGGGACCTCCGGCCAGATACGCAGTATTTT
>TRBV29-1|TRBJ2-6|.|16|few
CSVEGQGSSGANVLTF
TGCAGCGTTGAGGGTCAGGGGAGCTCTGGGGCCAACGTCCTGACTTTC
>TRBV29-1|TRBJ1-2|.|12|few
CSVSGERYGYTF
TGCAGCGTTTCGGGGGAAAGGTATGGCTACACCTTC
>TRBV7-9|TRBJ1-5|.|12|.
CASSLDNQPQHF
TGTGCCAGCAGCTTAGATAATCAGCCCCAGCATTTT
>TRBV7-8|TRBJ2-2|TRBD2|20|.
CASSSRLAGGRGIFTGELFF
TGTGCCAGCAGCTCTAGGCTAGCGGGAGGTCGGGGAATCTTCACCGGGGAGCTGTTTTTT
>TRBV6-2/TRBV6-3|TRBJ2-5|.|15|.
CASSYVGRIQETQYF
TGTGCCAGCAGTTACGTAGGGCGGATACAAGAGACCCAGTACTTC
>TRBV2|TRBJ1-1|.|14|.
CASTLDSMNTEAFF
TGTGCCAGCACCCTGGACAGCATGAACACTGAAGCTTTCTTT
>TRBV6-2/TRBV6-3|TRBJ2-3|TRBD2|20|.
CASSRQLAGAGVGRTDTQYF
TGTGCCAGCAGCCGTCAACTAGCGGGAGCAGGAGTAGGTAGGACAGATACGCAGTATTTT
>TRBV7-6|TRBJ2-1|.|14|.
CASSLGPQSNEQFF
TGTGCCAGCAGCTTGGGGCCTCAATCTAATGAGCAGTTCTTC
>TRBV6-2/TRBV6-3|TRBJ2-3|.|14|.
CASSFGGARDTQYF
TGTGCCAGCAGTTTTGGGGGAGCTCGGGATACGCAGTATTTT
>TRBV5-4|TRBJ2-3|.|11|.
CASSSQDTQYF
TGTGCCAGCAGCTCCCAGGATACGCAGTATTTT
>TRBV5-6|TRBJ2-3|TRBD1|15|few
CASSKVQGITDTQYF
TGTGCCAGCAGCAAAGTACAGGGGATCACAGATACGCAGTATTTT
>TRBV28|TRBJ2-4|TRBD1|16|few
CASSRSDRGLYNIQYF
TGTGCCAGCAGTAGGTCCGACAGGGGGCTTTATAACATTCAGTACTTC
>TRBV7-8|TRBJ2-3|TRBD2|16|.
CASSFKLAGPSDTQYF
TGTGCCAGCAGCTTTAAACTAGCGGGACCTTCGGATACGCAGTATTTT
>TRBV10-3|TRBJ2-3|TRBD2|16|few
CAISDAGTKGTDTQYF
TGTGCCATCAGTGACGCCGGGACTAAGGGCACAGATACGCAGTATTTT
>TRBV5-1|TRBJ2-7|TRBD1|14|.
CASSLGQGNDEQYF
TGCGCCAGCAGCTTGGGACAGGGGAACGACGAGCAGTACTTC